This T cell receptor (beta chain) is drawn from a study of T cell repertoires in cytomegalovirus infection. On the study more broadly: It was recently identified HLA-C-restricted and well-studied HLA-B-restricted CMV epitopes that the study used. Public TCR beta signatures were indicative of both CMV infection and a matching HLA type. Study conclusions and caveats: Individuals carrying CMV plus the relevant HLA were identified by cumulative frequency of public TCR beta families. Across the ex vivo response, the dominant clonotypes were HLA-C-restricted CMV-specific TCR beta clonotypes.

TCRdb used MiXCR to reprocess the reads, holding one entry per CDR3 protein. The sample shows hundreds of thousands of distinct CDR3 sequences, approximately 30% of them seen only once. This clonotype has only a few counts. The antigen is not known. This clonotype was obtained from a human donor in good health (CMV status not recorded). Some clones in this sample may be carry-over from other donors' samples. Sequencing was performed on cultured CD8+ T cells from PBMCs, taken from culture after CMV antigen stimulation.

Here the CDR3 reads CASSYETGSTDTQYF. The CDR3 coding sequence is TGTGCCAGCAGTTACGAGACAGGGTCCACAGATACGCAGTATTTT. The rearrangement uses TRBV6-5 and TRBJ2-3, with 7 nucleotides matching TRBD1. Germline CDR1 is MNHEY and CDR2 is SVGAGI. Trimming took 2 bases from V and 2 from J; bases not matched to a gene: 4. CDR3 length: 15 residues.